This section outlines one T cell receptor (beta chain) sequence together with its context. Its antigen is currently unknown. Profiled with immunoSEQ multiplex PCR; TCRdb holds only in-frame clones, not every one. The sample yields over a million clones, 96% seen once. Germline CDR1 and CDR2: SNHLY and FYNNEI. This CDR3 region has 13 residues. The V and J ends lost 4 bases and 6 bases respectively, with 12 bases between them. The data stem from a study of shared clonotypes between healthy human individuals. Broader study findings: Against clonotypes common to all four donors, non-shared ones had lower generation probabilities.

The genes are TRBV2 and TRBJ1-1; no clear D. The receptor was isolated from a man aged 25-45 years in good health. Input material: naive CD4+ T cells sorted from blood. The subset was: CD45RA+ positively selected. CDR3 in DNA: TGTGCCAGCAGTGTTATAATTAAGGCTGAAGCTTTCTTT. This gives the protein CASSVIIKAEAFF.